The rows below give T cell receptor beta chains drawn from one sample of a study of low-dose radiotherapy and immunotherapy resistance in tumors. TCRdb independently ran MiXCR on the reads; one entry per CDR3 protein. This sample carries some 40,000 distinct CDR3 sequences, less than 25% of them seen once, and the ten largest clones take 9.2%. The sample in question was PBMCs, obtained after low-dose radiotherapy plus immunotherapy. The origin of the receptors is a female donor with ovarian cancer. Each CDR3 is given without its conserved first and last residue. D genes are given only for firm matches.

D gene: .
V gene: TRBV29-1
J gene: TRBJ2-2
CDR3 protein: SARGGQNTGELF

D gene: TRBD2
V gene: TRBV20-1
J gene: TRBJ2-1
CDR3 protein: SATSGRDAYNEQF

D gene: TRBD2
V gene: TRBV5-1
J gene: TRBJ2-1
CDR3 protein: ASSLQASGIYNEQF

D gene: TRBD1
V gene: TRBV19
J gene: TRBJ2-7
CDR3 protein: ATGQGISDEQY

D gene: .
V gene: TRBV6-6
J gene: TRBJ2-7
CDR3 protein: ASSDFLGEGYEQY

D gene: TRBD2
V gene: TRBV15
J gene: TRBJ2-7
CDR3 protein: ATSRDRLAGGQYEQY

D gene: .
V gene: TRBV3-1
J gene: TRBJ2-1
CDR3 protein: ASSQDRGEQF

D gene: .
V gene: TRBV27
J gene: TRBJ2-7
CDR3 protein: ASSLSPVAYEQY

D gene: TRBD1
V gene: TRBV19
J gene: TRBJ2-3
CDR3 protein: ASSPNRGDTDTQY

D gene: TRBD1
V gene: TRBV18
J gene: TRBJ2-7
CDR3 protein: ASSVQGQAYEQY

D gene: TRBD2
V gene: TRBV19
J gene: TRBJ2-3
CDR3 protein: ASNAGVTDTQY

D gene: .
V gene: TRBV28
J gene: TRBJ1-2
CDR3 protein: ASSGQFYGYT

D gene: TRBD1
V gene: TRBV2
J gene: TRBJ2-7
CDR3 protein: ASSDRQGVVEQY

D gene: .
V gene: TRBV10-3
J gene: TRBJ2-7
CDR3 protein: AISGAAYEQY

D gene: TRBD2
V gene: TRBV2
J gene: TRBJ2-3
CDR3 protein: ASSETSGGANTQY

D gene: .
V gene: TRBV2
J gene: TRBJ1-5
CDR3 protein: ASSDRQAGNQPQH

D gene: TRBD1
V gene: TRBV27
J gene: TRBJ1-6
CDR3 protein: ASSLKPGTGRDSPLH

D gene: TRBD1
V gene: TRBV28
J gene: TRBJ2-3
CDR3 protein: ASSPQGAPDTQY

D gene: .
V gene: TRBV2
J gene: TRBJ1-3
CDR3 protein: ASSVQGYSGNTIY

D gene: .
V gene: TRBV3-1
J gene: TRBJ2-7
CDR3 protein: ASSRETGRRADKGYEQY

D gene: .
V gene: TRBV27
J gene: TRBJ2-3
CDR3 protein: ASSLSAGTSTDTQY

D gene: .
V gene: TRBV30
J gene: TRBJ2-1
CDR3 protein: AWSSNEQF

D gene: TRBD1
V gene: TRBV20-1
J gene: TRBJ2-5
CDR3 protein: SALPGGRETQY

D gene: TRBD2
V gene: TRBV11-2
J gene: TRBJ2-3
CDR3 protein: ASSLARPAGLTDTQY

D gene: .
V gene: TRBV5-1
J gene: TRBJ2-5
CDR3 protein: ASSPLVGVETQY

D gene: .
V gene: TRBV5-6
J gene: TRBJ2-7
CDR3 protein: ASSSFSYEQY

D gene: TRBD2
V gene: TRBV9
J gene: TRBJ2-1
CDR3 protein: ASSVGIAGDNEQF

D gene: .
V gene: TRBV12-3/TRBV12-4
J gene: TRBJ1-1
CDR3 protein: ASSTPGGETEAF

D gene: .
V gene: TRBV2
J gene: TRBJ1-5
CDR3 protein: ASRVGEPSNEPQH

D gene: .
V gene: TRBV10-3
J gene: TRBJ1-2
CDR3 protein: AISESEVYGYT

D gene: .
V gene: TRBV5-5
J gene: TRBJ2-3
CDR3 protein: ASSPRGGGDTQY

D gene: .
V gene: TRBV29-1
J gene: TRBJ2-7
CDR3 protein: SVADYEQY

D gene: .
V gene: TRBV9
J gene: TRBJ2-2
CDR3 protein: ASSVVPDRGRLTPGSCF

D gene: .
V gene: TRBV6-1
J gene: TRBJ2-5
CDR3 protein: ASSEAGMGLQETQY

D gene: TRBD1
V gene: TRBV24-1
J gene: TRBJ1-2
CDR3 protein: ATSDYAGSDREGGNYGYT

D gene: TRBD2
V gene: TRBV5-1
J gene: TRBJ2-7
CDR3 protein: ASSPPGISGRFKQY

D gene: .
V gene: TRBV7-9
J gene: TRBJ1-3
CDR3 protein: ASSLAPGNTIY

D gene: .
V gene: TRBV28
J gene: TRBJ1-2
CDR3 protein: ASSSAQVGYT

D gene: .
V gene: TRBV7-6
J gene: TRBJ2-1
CDR3 protein: ASTLSHGGIYNEQF

D gene: .
V gene: TRBV3-1
J gene: TRBJ2-5
CDR3 protein: ASSQEEGSETQY

D gene: TRBD2
V gene: TRBV29-1
J gene: TRBJ2-1
CDR3 protein: SVEDGGGIDEQF

D gene: .
V gene: TRBV5-6
J gene: TRBJ2-3
CDR3 protein: ASSARYHTDTQY

D gene: .
V gene: TRBV5-6
J gene: TRBJ1-2
CDR3 protein: ASSLGRGPNGYT

D gene: .
V gene: TRBV25-1
J gene: TRBJ2-7
CDR3 protein: ASSEGPDTYEQY

D gene: .
V gene: TRBV14
J gene: TRBJ2-5
CDR3 protein: ASSQGASYRQETQY

D gene: .
V gene: TRBV29-1
J gene: TRBJ2-6
CDR3 protein: SVWGSGANVLT

D gene: .
V gene: TRBV6-6
J gene: TRBJ2-7
CDR3 protein: ASSYMAASYEQY

D gene: .
V gene: TRBV19
J gene: TRBJ1-4
CDR3 protein: ASSTRADVKNEKLF

D gene: TRBD2
V gene: TRBV7-2
J gene: TRBJ2-3
CDR3 protein: ASSLARLAGATDTQY